The 31 T cell receptor beta chains listed next were all sequenced from one sample in a study of blood T cell repertoires in COVID-19. Profiled with immunoSEQ multiplex PCR; TCRdb holds only in-frame clones, not every one. The table lists some 210,000 clones, roughly four fifths of them singletons, with about 10% in the top ten. Sequencing used PBMCs or T cells enriched from blood (not recorded which). The receptors here all came from a man aged 35-49 years who had recovered from COVID-19.

The chain carries TRBV6-6 and TRBJ2-7; the match to TRBD1 covers 9 bases. The germline gives CDR1 MNHNY, CDR2 SVGAGI (reference sequence). Germline trimming cut 7 bases from V and 7 bases from J; bases unmatched to any gene: 11. This CDR3 has 14 residues. The DNA for the CDR3 is TGTGCCAGCATTCTAGTACAGGGGGCGGGGGAGCAGTACTTC. Encoded protein: CASILVQGAGEQYF.

Remarks on this clone: The same CDR3 also results from other DNA sequences found in this sample. This sequence joins TRBV6-5 and TRBJ1-2; 10 bases line up with TRBD1. V dropped 7 bases and J dropped 2; count of bases not matched to a gene: 1. CDR3 size: 13 residues. CDR1 is MNHEY, CDR2 SVGAGI, per germline. The CDR3: CASTDRGNYGYTF. CDR3 in DNA: TGTGCCAGCACGGACAGGGGGAACTATGGCTACACCTTC.

V usage is TRBV5-8 and J usage is TRBJ2-3; a weak D match, TRBD2 (6 bases). The CDR3 runs 16 residues. Germline V gives CDR1 SGHTS, CDR2 YDEGEE. Deletions cut 3 bases from V and 0 bases from J, with 14 bases between. The chain's CDR3 is CASSWGTVTSTDTQYF. The CDR3 DNA follows: TGTGCCAGCAGCTGGGGGACTGTAACTAGCACAGATACGCAGTATTTT.

The chain is built from TRBV19 and TRBJ1-5; no clear D. Germline V lookup: CDR1 LNHDA, CDR2 SQIVND (reference sequence). V was pared by 6 bases and J by 2 bases, with 11 bases between. This CDR3 is built from 14 residues. CDR3 sequence reads: CASREVVRNQPQHF. CDR3 sequence (DNA): TGTGCCAGTAGGGAGGTAGTACGCAATCAGCCCCAGCATTTT.

The chain links TRBV18 to TRBJ1-3, with 9 bases matching TRBD1. Germline CDR1 and CDR2: KGHSH and LQKENI. Unmatched junction bases numbered 9, after V lost 5 bases and J lost 1 base. The CDR3 runs to 17 residues. In DNA form, the CDR3 reads TGTGCCAGCTCATCGGGACAGGGAGTCTTTTCTGGAAACACCATATATTTT. Its translation is CASSSGQGVFSGNTIYF.

The rearrangement links TRBV5-1 to TRBJ2-5; 11 nucleotides align to TRBD2. CDR3 length: 17 amino acids. Unmatched junction bases numbered 14, after V lost 6 bases and J lost 4 bases. Germline lookup yields CDR1 SGHRS and CDR2 YFSETQ. CDR3 in DNA: TGCGCCAGCAAGCGTCGACTAGCGGGGCCGGGTGGAGAGACCCAGTACTTC. Translation gives CASKRRLAGPGGETQYF.

The chain couples TRBV19 to TRBJ1-5; no definite D call. Germline lookup yields CDR1 LNHDA and CDR2 SQIVND (reference sequence). The V end lost 1 base, the J end lost 5 bases, and 12 bases lay between the germline ends. The CDR3 is 15 amino acids. CDR3 sequence reads: CASSIGLQRYQPQHF. CDR3 nucleotide sequence: TGTGCCAGTAGTATAGGACTACAGAGGTATCAGCCCCAGCATTTT.

This chain connects TRBV5-4 to TRBJ2-7; 10 nucleotides line up with TRBD1. CDR3 size: 15 residues. V lost 7 bases and J lost 3; bases outside the gene matches: 10. The germline CDR1 and CDR2 sequences are SGHNT and YYREEE (reference sequence). DNA for the CDR3: TGTGCCAGCCGACCCTGGGACAGGGGTCTCTACGAGCAGTACTTC. Its translation: CASRPWDRGLYEQYF.

This clone showed up just once. The chain links TRBV29-1 to TRBJ2-7, with 9 bases fitting TRBD1. The CDR3 sequence is 13 residues long. The V gene's germline CDR1 is SQVTM and CDR2 ANQGSEA. Trimming removed 4 bases from V and 4 bases from J; junction bases left unmatched: 5. The CDR3 is CSVVTDRGYEQYF. The CDR3 region has the DNA TGCAGCGTTGTGACGGACAGGGGATACGAGCAGTACTTC.

This chain uses TRBV11-1 with TRBJ1-2, with D possibly TRBD1 on 5 matching bases. Germline assignment: CDR1 SGHAT and CDR2 FQDESV (reference sequence). The CDR3 is made up of 15 amino acids. V lost 4 bases, J lost 0 bases, and 12 bases lay in between. The CDR3 is CASSSWGDSNYGYTF. CDR3 nucleotides: TGTGCCAGCAGCTCCTGGGGGGATTCTAACTATGGCTACACCTTC.

The rearrangement links TRBV19 to TRBJ1-2; TRBD1 matches at 8 bases. The germline gives CDR1 LNHDA, CDR2 SQIVND (reference sequence). After removal of 5 bases from V and 4 bases from J, the junction contained 9 bases not matched to a gene. CDR3 length: 15 residues. CDR3 nucleotide sequence: TGTGCCAGTAGTCAACGCTCAGGACAGGGCTATGGCTACACCTTC. It yields the protein CASSQRSGQGYGYTF. The whole variable domain, remainder taken from reference TRBV19 and TRBJ1-2, is DGGITQSPKYLFRKEGQNVTLSCEQNLNHDAMYWYRQDPGQGLRLIYYSQIVNDFQKGDIAEGYSVSREKKESFPLTVTSAQKNPTAFYLCASSQRSGQGYGYTFGSGTRLTVV.

This clone was seen only once. V gene TRBV5-1 combines with J gene TRBJ2-5; the match to TRBD2 covers 9 bases. The germline gives CDR1 SGHRS, CDR2 YFSETQ. Trimming at V came to 4 bases and at J to 2 bases, leaving 15 bases not matched to a gene. This CDR3 spans 18 amino acids. For the CDR3, the DNA is TGCGCCAGCAGCCCCTACAAGCGGACTAGCGCCCCTCAAGAGACCCAGTACTTC. This sequence encodes CASSPYKRTSAPQETQYF.

This chain uses TRBV3-1 (or the pseudogene TRBV3-2) with TRBJ2-3; TRBD1 might be the D (6 bases). Trimming pared 4 bases from V and 1 base from J, leaving 15 bases between. CDR3 length: 16 amino acids. Germline V gives CDR1 LGHDT, CDR2 YNNKEL (reference sequence). The CDR3 is CASSLGTLRGTDTQYF. The CDR3 DNA reads as TGTGCCAGCAGCCTCGGGACACTGAGGGGCACAGATACGCAGTATTTT.

This clone was seen more than once but under ten times. The gene calls are TRBV5-1 and TRBJ1-6, with 9 bases that match TRBD1. Germline V lookup: CDR1 SGHRS, CDR2 YFSETQ. Trimming cost V 3 bases and J 7 bases; bases outside gene matches: 8. The CDR3 runs to 16 residues. Here the CDR3 reads CASSSPGQGPNSPLHF. Here the CDR3 DNA reads TGCGCCAGCAGCTCGCCGGGACAGGGACCGAATTCACCCCTCCACTTT. Together with reference TRBV5-1 and TRBJ1-6, the CDR3 gives the full variable domain: KAGVTQTPRYLIKTRGQQVTLSCSPISGHRSVSWYQQTPGQGLQFLFEYFSETQRNKGNFPGRFSGRQFSNSRSEMNVSTLELGDSALYLCASSSPGQGPNSPLHFGNGTRLTVT.

The chain links TRBV5-8 to TRBJ2-1; TRBD2 matches 8 bases. V dropped 7 bases and J dropped 5; count of bases not matched to a gene: 11. Per the germline V gene, CDR1 is SGHTS and CDR2 is YDEGEE. This CDR3 is built from 15 residues. CDR3 region: CASLTGTRGDNEQFF. In nucleotides, the CDR3 is TGTGCCAGCCTCACGGGGACTAGAGGGGACAATGAGCAGTTCTTC.

The chain recombines TRBV18 with TRBJ2-2; 7 bases are a match to TRBD1. V was clipped by 4 bases and J by 5 bases; unmatched bases: 4. The V gene's germline CDR1 is KGHSH and CDR2 LQKENI. The CDR3 spans 14 residues. The CDR3 spells CASSLDRLTGELFF. The CDR3 bases are TGTGCCAGCTCACTGGACAGGCTGACCGGGGAGCTGTTTTTT.

This chain links TRBV4-1 with TRBJ2-2; the D is unclear. Germline loops: CDR1 MGHRA, CDR2 YSYEKL. This CDR3 has 15 amino acids. Trimming took 0 bases from V and 5 from J, leaving 10 bases between them. CDR3: CASSQDSIQTGELFF. CDR3 nucleotides: TGCGCCAGCAGCCAAGATAGCATCCAGACCGGGGAGCTGTTTTTT.

The rearrangement uses TRBV29-1 and TRBJ2-5; D uncertain. Trimming took 4 bases from V and 2 from J, leaving 11 bases between them. The CDR3 length is 13 residues. Germline CDR1 reads SQVTM; CDR2 reads ANQGSEA. The DNA of the CDR3 is TGCAGCGTTGGATCAGCCAGGCAAGAGACCCAGTACTTC. It yields the protein CSVGSARQETQYF.

There are many counts of this clone. The chain employs TRBV10-3 and TRBJ2-1, with 7 bases identical to TRBD2. J lost 9 bases, V lost 0 bases, and 8 bases had no gene match. CDR1 ENHRY and CDR2 SYGVKD come from the germline V gene. This CDR3 comprises 15 residues. The chain's CDR3 is CAISESAGVFGEQFF. The CDR3 DNA reads as TGTGCCATCAGTGAGTCGGCGGGAGTTTTCGGTGAGCAGTTCTTC.

The V and J genes are TRBV28 and TRBJ1-2; possibly TRBD1 for D (5 bases). With 8 bases removed from V and 8 bases from J, the gap between germline ends came to 18 bases. Per the germline V gene, CDR1 is MDHEN and CDR2 is SYDVKM. CDR3 length: 13 amino acids. This chain's CDR3 is CASRAGGRGGYTF. The CDR3 DNA reads TGTGCCAGCCGGGCGGGAGGAAGGGGAGGCTACACCTTC.

The rearrangement joins TRBV24-1 to TRBJ2-7; possible D gene TRBD1, 5 bases. Germline CDR1 and CDR2: KGHDR and SFDVKD. Trimming cost V 3 bases and J 7 bases, with 12 bases left between them. The CDR3 covers 13 residues. The CDR3 sequence is CATSDGQGTEQYF. CDR3 DNA: TGTGCCACCAGTGATGGCCAGGGAACAGAGCAGTACTTC.

The chain links TRBV7-2 to TRBJ2-1; D not resolved. The CDR3 loop spans 13 amino acids. V was pared by 1 base and J by 8 bases, with 9 bases between. Germline CDR1 is SGHTA and CDR2 is FQGNSA. In nucleotides, the CDR3 is TGTGCCAGCAGCTTAGATCATCAGGATGAGCAGTTCTTC. Translation gives CASSLDHQDEQFF.

V usage is TRBV5-1 and J usage is TRBJ2-7; the match to TRBD2 covers 7 bases. Germline V CDR1 and CDR2: SGHRS, YFSETQ. V was pared by 4 bases and J by 2 bases, with 12 bases of the junction left unmatched. This CDR3 spans 16 amino acids. The CDR3 nucleotides read TGCGCCAGCAGCGCCCCTGGGACTACTCTAACCTACGAGCAGTACTTC. Protein: CASSAPGTTLTYEQYF.

The rearrangement joins TRBV5-4 to TRBJ1-2; D is perhaps TRBD1 (5 bases). CDR1 is SGHNT and CDR2 is YYREEE in the germline V gene (reference sequence). Trimming stripped 5 bases from V and 5 bases from J, with 10 bases between. This CDR3 has 12 residues. This CDR3 reads CASSTGEYGYTF. The CDR3 nucleotides read TGTGCCAGCAGTACAGGAGAGTATGGCTACACCTTC.

This clone turned up a few times. The chain carries TRBV7-9 and TRBJ2-5, with 9 bases aligning to TRBD2. The trim removed 5 bases at V and 0 bases at J, leaving 7 bases unmatched. This CDR3 is built from 16 residues. Germline V lookup: CDR1 SEHNR, CDR2 FQNEAQ (reference sequence). This chain's CDR3 is CASSLIGTSHQETQYF. CDR3 nucleotides: TGTGCCAGCAGCCTGATCGGGACTAGCCACCAAGAGACCCAGTACTTC.

The gene calls are TRBV10-1 and TRBJ1-1; D perhaps matches TRBD1 (5 bases). Germline V gene data show CDR1 as WNHNN and CDR2 as SYGVQD (reference sequence). V gave up 6 bases and J gave up 0 bases, with 14 bases separating them. The CDR3 runs to 15 residues. The CDR3 is CASRPRQSMNTEAFF. The DNA for the CDR3 is TGCGCCAGCAGACCAAGACAGTCGATGAACACTGAAGCTTTCTTT.

J is TRBJ1-1 and V is TRBV3-1 (or the pseudogene TRBV3-2), with a weak D call TRBD1 (6 bases). CDR1 LGHDT and CDR2 YNNKEL come from the germline V gene (reference sequence). CDR3 length equals 14 residues. V lost 4 bases and J 5 bases, leaving 14 bases between the germline ends. CDR3 region: CASSRLPGVTEAFF. The DNA for the CDR3 is TGTGCCAGCAGCCGATTACCAGGGGTGACTGAAGCTTTCTTT.

This chain connects TRBV19 to TRBJ1-1; 12 bases align to TRBD1. The V and J ends lost 4 bases and 1 base, in that order; junction bases with no gene match: 7. Germline-derived CDR1 and CDR2 are LNHDA and SQIVND (reference sequence). There are 17 residues in the CDR3. The CDR3 nucleotides are TGTGCCAGTAGTAGTAGGGACAGGGGGCTAGGGAACACTGAAGCTTTCTTT. This gives the protein CASSSRDRGLGNTEAFF.

This chain connects TRBV2 to TRBJ1-3; D call uncertain. The CDR3 loop spans 14 amino acids. Per germline, CDR1 SNHLY and CDR2 FYNNEI. V shed 6 bases and J shed 0 bases, with 9 bases lying between them. Here the CDR3 reads CASSGASSGNTIYF. The CDR3 DNA reads TGTGCCAGCAGCGGAGCGAGCTCTGGAAACACCATATATTTT. Full variable domain (rest looked up from reference TRBV2 and TRBJ1-3): EPEVTQTPSHQVTQMGQEVILRCVPISNHLYFYWYRQILGQKVEFLVSFYNNEISEKSEIFDDQFSVERPDGSNFTLKIRSTKLEDSAMYFCASSGASSGNTIYFGEGSWLTVV.

This clone was seen at least ten times. The V and J genes are TRBV14 and TRBJ2-7; D not certain. Trimming left V 4 bases short and J 3 bases short, with 7 bases between. The CDR3 is 12 residues long. The V gene's germline CDR1 is SGHDN and CDR2 FVKESK. The CDR3 DNA follows: TGTGCCAGCAGCCCTCACAACTACGAGCAGTACTTC. Translating gives CASSPHNYEQYF.

This clone showed up just a few times. One end of the junction fails to match germline, which may point to a read error. The chain has TRBV3-1 (or the pseudogene TRBV3-2) and TRBJ2-2; maybe TRBD1 (6 bases). The CDR3 is 16 residues long. CDR1 is LGHDT, CDR2 YNNKEL, per germline (reference sequence). The CDR3 sequence is CASNQPTGVNTGELFF. The CDR3 nucleotides read TGTGCCAGCAACCAACCGACAGGTGTGAACACCGGGGAGCTGTTTTTT.